This T cell receptor (beta chain) was sequenced during a study of PD-1 blockade in classical Hodgkin lymphoma. Some clones are missing from TCRdb's copy, which holds only in-frame ones; the method was immunoSEQ multiplex PCR. The top ten clones hold about a quarter of a sample with about 10,000 clones, about 78% of them seen once. In every patient, relapse followed autologous stem cell transplantation, while exposure to brentuximab vedotin differed. The V gene lost 3 bases and the J gene lost 6 bases, with 11 bases spanning the gap. This CDR3 is built from 13 residues. Per germline, CDR1 SGHRS and CDR2 YFSETQ.

This TCR came from a human donor with classical Hodgkin lymphoma. The starting material was peripheral blood mononuclear cells (PBMCs), obtained at baseline. This chain links TRBV5-1 with TRBJ2-3, with D perhaps matching TRBD2 (6 bases). The CDR3 nucleotides read TGCGCCAGCAGCTACGGAGGGATTGATACGCAGTATTTT. It codes for CASSYGGIDTQYF. Full variable domain (outside the CDR3, taken from reference TRBV5-1 and TRBJ2-3): KAGVTQTPRYLIKTRGQQVTLSCSPISGHRSVSWYQQTPGQGLQFLFEYFSETQRNKGNFPGRFSGRQFSNSRSEMNVSTLELGDSALYLCASSYGGIDTQYFGPGTRLTVL.